One sample yielded the 15 T cell receptor beta chains listed below, sequenced in a study of blood T cell repertoires in COVID-19. Method: immunoSEQ multiplex PCR; TCRdb's copy keeps in-frame clones and lacks some. The table has 150,000 to 200,000 clones, roughly 89% seen once. Sequenced: PBMCs or T cells enriched from blood (not recorded which). Receptor source: a middle-aged woman with acute COVID-19.

The chain uses TRBV7-2 and TRBJ2-7; maybe TRBD1 (7 bases). Deletions cut 5 bases from V and 4 bases from J, with 15 bases between. Looked up from germline, CDR1 is SGHTA and CDR2 is FQGNSA. The CDR3 contains 14 residues. CDR3: CASSPSAGGYEQYF. The CDR3 bases are TGTGCCAGCAGCCCCTCGGCAGGGGGGTACGAGCAGTACTTC.

This clone was detected only once. The genes are TRBV7-9 and TRBJ1-2; TRBD1 might be the D (6 bases). Trimming cost V 3 bases and J 2 bases, with 10 bases left between them. Per the germline V gene, CDR1 is SEHNR and CDR2 is FQNEAQ (reference sequence). The CDR3 contains 14 residues. CDR3 nucleotide sequence: TGTGCCAGCAGCTTCGGTGACAGGAACTATGGCTACACCTTC. Protein product: CASSFGDRNYGYTF.

The chain carries TRBV19 and TRBJ1-2; maybe TRBD1 (6 bases). This CDR3 is built from 15 residues. V was shortened by 3 bases and J by 4 bases, with 15 bases between the two germline ends. Germline CDR1 LNHDA, CDR2 SQIVND (reference sequence). The CDR3 nucleotides are TGTGCCAGTAGTATCAAATTGGGGGCCGGCTATGGCTACACCTTC. Protein: CASSIKLGAGYGYTF.

This clone occurred once. This chain links TRBV5-5 with TRBJ1-1; no definite D call. Germline V CDR1 and CDR2: SGHKS, YYEKEE (reference sequence). The CDR3 extends over 14 amino acids. V was shortened by 1 base and J by 1 base, with 8 bases between the two germline ends. The CDR3 DNA reads TGTGCCAGCAGCTTGTTACCCGGGAACACTGAAGCTTTCTTT. It is translated as CASSLLPGNTEAFF.

The chain joins TRBV19 to TRBJ2-3; the match to TRBD2 covers 15 bases. The CDR3 consists of 16 residues. V lost 5 bases to trimming and J lost 5 bases; unmatched junction nucleotides: 5. From germline, CDR1 is LNHDA and CDR2 SQIVND (reference sequence). The CDR3 DNA reads TGTGCCAGTAGTCGGACTAGCGGGGGGGGACAAGATACGCAGTATTTT. Amino acid sequence: CASSRTSGGGQDTQYF.

V gene TRBV27 combines with J gene TRBJ1-5; perhaps TRBD1 as D (5 bases). Germline V gene lookup returns CDR1 MNHEY and CDR2 SMNVEV (reference sequence). V lost 3 bases, J lost 7 bases, and 16 bases lay in between. This CDR3 is 15 amino acids long. The CDR3 reads CASSFDSLGAQPQHF. The CDR3 DNA reads TGTGCCAGCAGTTTTGACAGCCTAGGGGCCCAGCCCCAGCATTTT.

To note about this clone: This CDR3 fails to terminate in the conserved phenylalanine or tryptophan, so it likely reflects a read error. It is unclear where the CDR3 begins or ends on the DNA, so no DNA is shown, and the CDR3 is as TCRdb lists it. The J gene is TRBJ1-1, the V gene TRBV12-1; TRBD1 is the table's D call and was not checked against the DNA. TRBV12-1 is shown as a pseudogene. The CDR3 is made up of 12 amino acids, end residues included. CDR3 residues: CASSLSGTADPV.

The chain recombines TRBV9 with TRBJ2-2; TRBD2 agrees at 7 bases. The CDR3 is made up of 15 amino acids. The V and J ends lost 3 bases and 3 bases, in that order; junction bases with no gene match: 5. CDR1 is SGDLS, CDR2 YYNGEE, per germline. CDR3 amino acids: CASSATSEHTGELFF. DNA of the CDR3: TGTGCCAGCAGCGCCACTAGCGAGCACACCGGGGAGCTGTTTTTT.

The chain recombines TRBV28 with TRBJ1-1; a weak D match, TRBD1 (6 bases). The V end was cut by 3 bases, the J end by 10 bases, with 9 bases between. CDR3 size: 11 residues. CDR1 is MDHEN, CDR2 SYDVKM, per germline. The CDR3 nucleotides read TGTGCCAGCAGTTTGGGACATCTAGCTTTCTTT. It codes for CASSLGHLAFF. Complete variable domain (other parts from reference TRBV28 and TRBJ1-1): DVKVTQSSRYLVKRTGEKVFLECVQDMDHENMFWYRQDPGLGLRLIYFSYDVKMKEKGDIPEGYSVSREKKERFSLILESASTNQTSMYLCASSLGHLAFFGQGTRLTVV.

This chain uses TRBV5-4 with TRBJ2-4; D may be TRBD2 (7 bases). Trimming left V 2 bases short and J 3 bases short, with 24 bases between. Germline values: CDR1 SGHNT, CDR2 YYREEE (reference sequence). This CDR3 spans 19 amino acids. This CDR3 reads CASSFGRRREQGGKNIQYF. Written as DNA, the CDR3 is TGTGCCAGCAGCTTTGGTCGTCGGCGGGAGCAAGGGGGCAAAAACATTCAGTACTTC.

J is TRBJ2-7 and V is TRBV7-8; D may be TRBD2 (5 bases). CDR1 and CDR2 (germline): SGHVS, FQNEAQ. Trimming shortened V by 1 base and J by 2 bases, and 12 bases separated the two germline ends. The CDR3 runs 15 residues. The CDR3 region has the DNA TGTGCCAGCAGCTTAGGTGCCCCGGGAACCTACGAGCAGTACTTC. Translation: CASSLGAPGTYEQYF.

CDR3 coding DNA: TGTGCCAGCAGTGACTTCAGACTTAACGAGCAGTACTTC. It is translated as CASSDFRLNEQYF. The gene calls are TRBV6-4 and TRBJ2-7; D not resolved. CDR3 length: 13 residues. With 1 base removed from V and 5 bases from J, the gap between germline ends came to 9 bases. Germline assignment: CDR1 MRHNA and CDR2 SNTAGT.

The V call is TRBV7-9, the J call TRBJ1-5; tentatively, D is TRBD1 (6 bases). The germline CDR1 and CDR2 sequences are SEHNR and FQNEAQ (reference sequence). Trimming pared 1 base from V and 2 bases from J, leaving 6 bases between. The CDR3 extends over 14 amino acids. The CDR3 DNA reads as TGTGCCAGCAGCTTAGGACAGGGCAATCAGCCCCAGCATTTT. It is translated as CASSLGQGNQPQHF.

The chain couples TRBV13 to TRBJ2-1; D gene ambiguous. Trimming cost V 2 bases and J 0 bases, with 8 bases left between them. Looked up from germline, CDR1 is PRHDT and CDR2 is FYEKMQ (reference sequence). This CDR3 comprises 15 residues. CDR3 protein: CASSLQAPSYNEQFF. CDR3 coding DNA: TGTGCCAGCAGCTTACAGGCTCCCTCCTACAATGAGCAGTTCTTC.

The rearrangement links TRBV7-3 to TRBJ2-1; 11 nucleotides align to TRBD2. The CDR3 runs 16 residues. The trim removed 2 bases at V and 4 bases at J, leaving 4 bases unmatched. Germline CDR1 SGHTA, CDR2 FQGTGA. Written as DNA, the CDR3 is TGTGCCAGCAGCTTATCTAGCGGGGGGAGATACAATGAGCAGTTCTTC. This sequence encodes CASSLSSGGRYNEQFF.